These 6 T cell receptor beta chains originate from one sample sequenced in a study of blood T cell repertoires in COVID-19. TCRdb keeps only in-frame clones here, not all; method: immunoSEQ multiplex PCR. The sample yields 93,000 or so clones, approximately 84% seen once. Sequencing was done on a sample of peripheral blood. These receptors came from a human donor in a cohort sampled during active COVID-19.

This clone was detected only a few times. The chain joins TRBV12-5 to TRBJ1-2, with D perhaps TRBD1 (6 bases). The CDR3 consists of 16 residues. Germline-derived CDR1 and CDR2 are LGHNT and FRNRAP. V was pared by 6 bases and J by 5 bases, with 22 bases between. CDR3 sequence: CASGRRGGSSPYGYTF. For the CDR3, the DNA is TGTGCTAGTGGGCGGAGGGGGGGCAGTTCTCCTTATGGCTACACCTTC.

The chain has TRBV5-6 and TRBJ2-7, with D perhaps TRBD2 (6 bases). This CDR3 has 15 amino acids. The ends were cut back, 0 bases at V and 3 bases at J, with 13 bases in the middle. From germline, CDR1 is SGHDT and CDR2 YYEEEE. CDR3 DNA: TGTGCCAGCAGCTTGGGTGCCGCGGGGTTCTACGAGCAGTACTTC. Translated: CASSLGAAGFYEQYF. The entire variable domain, with the rest obtained from reference TRBV5-6 and TRBJ2-7, is as follows: DAGVTQSPTHLIKTRGQQVTLRCSPKSGHDTVSWYQQALGQGPQFIFQYYEEEERQRGNFPDRFSGHQFPNYSSELNVNALLLGDSALYLCASSLGAAGFYEQYFGPGTRLTVT.

The chain combines TRBV7-9 with TRBJ2-7; D is undetermined. CDR1 is SEHNR, CDR2 FQNEAQ, per germline (reference sequence). The CDR3 consists of 14 residues. V was trimmed by 3 bases and J by 2 bases, leaving 11 bases between them. The CDR3 protein is CASSLETYAYEQYF. In DNA, the CDR3 is TGTGCCAGCAGCTTGGAGACCTATGCCTACGAGCAGTACTTC.

J is TRBJ2-7 and V is TRBV29-1; 8 nucleotides agree with TRBD2. CDR1 is SQVTM, CDR2 ANQGSEA, per germline. With V trimmed by 3 bases and J by 3 bases, 4 bases remained unmatched. The CDR3 contains 13 residues. The CDR3 DNA reads as TGCAGCGTTGAGGGCGGGGGGCGCTACGAGCAGTACTTC. It specifies CSVEGGGRYEQYF.

The chain uses TRBV7-8 and TRBJ1-6; 9 positions match TRBD1. CDR1 is SGHVS, CDR2 FQNEAQ, per germline. The CDR3 is 17 amino acids. The J segment lost 8 bases and the V segment lost 0 bases, leaving 8 bases of the junction unmatched. The CDR3 is CASSLASTGTGHSPLHF. In DNA, the CDR3 is TGTGCCAGCAGCTTAGCCTCGACCGGGACAGGGCATTCACCCCTCCACTTT.

This clone was observed once. The chain uses TRBV30 and TRBJ1-1, with D hard to call. The germline V gene has CDR1 GTSNPN and CDR2 SVGIG (reference sequence). This CDR3 has 15 residues. V gave up 2 bases and J gave up 4 bases, with 17 bases separating them. The CDR3 protein is CAWSPIGGRPTEAFF. For the CDR3, the DNA is TGTGCCTGGAGTCCTATTGGAGGTAGGCCCACTGAAGCTTTCTTT. The entire variable domain, with the rest obtained from reference TRBV30 and TRBJ1-1, is as follows: SQTIHQWPATLVQPVGSPLSLECTVEGTSNPNLYWYRQAAGRGLQLLFYSVGIGQISSEVPQNLSASRPQDRQFILSSKKLLLSDSGFYLCAWSPIGGRPTEAFFGQGTRLTVV.